Below, 4 T cell receptor beta chains from the same sample are listed, as sequenced in a study of cytomegalovirus exposure and HLA in healthy donors. The PCR used 60 Vbeta and 13 Jbeta primers. Repertoires were generated with immunoSEQ multiplex PCR, while TCRdb's copy carries only in-frame clones and drops some. The data show 150,000 to 200,000 clones, about 80% seen once. Sequencing was done on a sample of PBMCs. These receptor sequences come from a woman aged 25 to 39 in good health and CMV-seropositive.

This sequence joins TRBV6-6 and TRBJ2-7; a possible D gene is TRBD2 (6 bases). The germline V and J ends were trimmed by 6 bases and 6 bases, with 12 bases remaining between them. Germline loops: CDR1 MNHNY, CDR2 SVGAGI (reference sequence). The CDR3 has 12 residues. The CDR3 DNA is TGTGCCAGCAGCCACCAGGAGGGCGAGCAGTACTTC. Translating gives CASSHQEGEQYF.

The chain employs TRBV7-3 and TRBJ2-5; D perhaps matches TRBD1 (6 bases). V lost 3 bases, J lost 7 bases, and 18 bases lay in between. CDR3 size: 15 residues. Germline lookup yields CDR1 SGHTA and CDR2 FQGTGA. CDR3 amino acids: CASSLSDSSTGTQYF. CDR3 nucleotide sequence: TGTGCCAGCAGCTTGTCGGACAGTTCAACCGGGACCCAGTACTTC.

J is TRBJ2-7 and V is TRBV18; the match to TRBD1 covers 7 bases. V shed 3 bases, J shed 7 bases, and the junction held 3 bases outside the gene matches. The germline CDR1 and CDR2 sequences are KGHSH and LQKENI. The CDR3 has 12 residues. The CDR3 spells CASSPRDREQYF. The CDR3 DNA reads TGTGCCAGCTCACCCCGGGACAGAGAGCAGTACTTC. The complete variable domain, with remaining parts taken from reference TRBV18 and TRBJ2-7, reads NAGVMQNPRHLVRRRGQEARLRCSPMKGHSHVYWYRQLPEEGLKFMVYLQKENIIDESGMPKERFSAEFPKEGPSILRIQQVVRGDSAAYFCASSPRDREQYFGPGTRLTVT.

The chain couples TRBV27 to TRBJ2-3; 7 bases match TRBD2. The CDR3 totals 19 residues. V dropped 1 base and J dropped 1; count of bases not matched to a gene: 14. The germline V gene has CDR1 MNHEY and CDR2 SMNVEV (reference sequence). The DNA for the CDR3 is TGTGCCAGCAGTTTATGGGCGGGAGTTAGTCCTGTCCGCACAGATACGCAGTATTTT. Its protein product is CASSLWAGVSPVRTDTQYF.